This TCR beta chain was documented in a study of technical replicates of blood from several donors. The CDR3 loop spans 17 amino acids. Germline V CDR1 and CDR2: MDHEN, SYDVKM. The V and J ends lost 3 bases and 1 base, in that order; junction bases with no gene match: 8. Clones were sequenced by immunoSEQ multiplex PCR, and TCRdb holds only the in-frame ones, with some missing. In the table there are around 80,000 clones, 94% of which are singletons. The rearrangement links TRBV28 to TRBJ2-1, with 8 bases matching TRBD1. The sequencing sample was made of T cells isolated from PBMCs. The sequence was obtained from a human donor in good health. CDR3 in amino acids: CASSFPQTGESYNEQFF. The CDR3 DNA sequence: TGTGCCAGCAGTTTTCCCCAGACAGGGGAGTCCTACAATGAGCAGTTCTTC.